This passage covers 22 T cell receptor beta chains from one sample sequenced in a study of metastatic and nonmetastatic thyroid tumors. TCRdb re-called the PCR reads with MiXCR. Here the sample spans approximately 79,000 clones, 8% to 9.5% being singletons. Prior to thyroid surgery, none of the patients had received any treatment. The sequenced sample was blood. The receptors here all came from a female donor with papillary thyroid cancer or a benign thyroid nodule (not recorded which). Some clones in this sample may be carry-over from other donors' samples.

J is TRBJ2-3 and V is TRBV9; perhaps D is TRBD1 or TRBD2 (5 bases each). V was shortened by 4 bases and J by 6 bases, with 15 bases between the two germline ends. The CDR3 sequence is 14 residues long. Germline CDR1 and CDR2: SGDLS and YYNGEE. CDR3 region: CASSMGPNMDTQYF. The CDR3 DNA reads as TGTGCCAGCAGCATGGGACCTAATATGGATACGCAGTATTTT. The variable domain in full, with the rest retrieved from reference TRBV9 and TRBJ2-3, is DSGVTQTPKHLITATGQRVTLRCSPRSGDLSVYWYQQSLDQGLQFLIQYYNGEERAKGNILERFSAQQFPDLHSELNLSSLELGDSALYFCASSMGPNMDTQYFGPGTRLTVL.

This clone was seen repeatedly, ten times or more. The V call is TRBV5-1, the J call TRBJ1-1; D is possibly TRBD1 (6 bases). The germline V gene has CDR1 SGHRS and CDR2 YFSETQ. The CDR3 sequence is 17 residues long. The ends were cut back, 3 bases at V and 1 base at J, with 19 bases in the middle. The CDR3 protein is CASSSSPTLTGNTEAFF. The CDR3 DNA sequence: TGCGCCAGCAGCTCCTCTCCCACTCTGACAGGGAACACTGAAGCTTTCTTT.

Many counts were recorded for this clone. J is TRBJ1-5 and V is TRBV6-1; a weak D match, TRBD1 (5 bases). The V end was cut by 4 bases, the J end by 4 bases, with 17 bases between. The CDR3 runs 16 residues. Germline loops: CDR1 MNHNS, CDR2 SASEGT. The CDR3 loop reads CASSARDRLGNQPQHF. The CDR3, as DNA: TGTGCCAGCAGTGCAAGGGACCGTTTGGGGAATCAGCCCCAGCATTTT.

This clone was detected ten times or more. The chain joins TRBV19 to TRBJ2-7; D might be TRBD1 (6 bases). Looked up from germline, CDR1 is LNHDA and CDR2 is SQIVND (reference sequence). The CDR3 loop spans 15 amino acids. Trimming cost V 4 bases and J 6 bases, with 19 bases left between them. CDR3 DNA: TGTGCCAGTAGTACGATGACAGGCCCGATGATCGAGCAGTACTTC. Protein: CASSTMTGPMIEQYF. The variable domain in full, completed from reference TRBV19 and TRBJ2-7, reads DGGITQSPKYLFRKEGQNVTLSCEQNLNHDAMYWYRQDPGQGLRLIYYSQIVNDFQKGDIAEGYSVSREKKESFPLTVTSAQKNPTAFYLCASSTMTGPMIEQYFGPGTRLTVT.

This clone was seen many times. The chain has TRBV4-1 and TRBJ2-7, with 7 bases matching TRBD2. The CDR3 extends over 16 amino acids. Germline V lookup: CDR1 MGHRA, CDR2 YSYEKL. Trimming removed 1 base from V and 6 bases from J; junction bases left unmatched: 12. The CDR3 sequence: CASSQGGGLLAFEQYF. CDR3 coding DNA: TGCGCCAGCAGCCAAGGGGGGGGACTCCTGGCCTTCGAGCAGTACTTC.

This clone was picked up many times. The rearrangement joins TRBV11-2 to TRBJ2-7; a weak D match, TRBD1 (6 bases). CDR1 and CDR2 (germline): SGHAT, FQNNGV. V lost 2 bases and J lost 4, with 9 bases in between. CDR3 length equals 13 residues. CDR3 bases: TGTGCCAGCAGCTTAACAGGGTGGTACGAGCAGTACTTC. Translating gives CASSLTGWYEQYF.

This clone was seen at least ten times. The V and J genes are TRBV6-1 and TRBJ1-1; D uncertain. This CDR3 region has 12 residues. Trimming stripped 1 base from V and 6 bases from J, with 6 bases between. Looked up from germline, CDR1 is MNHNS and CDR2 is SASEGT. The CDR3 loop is CASSEVPAEAFF. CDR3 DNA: TGTGCCAGCAGTGAAGTCCCCGCTGAAGCTTTCTTT.

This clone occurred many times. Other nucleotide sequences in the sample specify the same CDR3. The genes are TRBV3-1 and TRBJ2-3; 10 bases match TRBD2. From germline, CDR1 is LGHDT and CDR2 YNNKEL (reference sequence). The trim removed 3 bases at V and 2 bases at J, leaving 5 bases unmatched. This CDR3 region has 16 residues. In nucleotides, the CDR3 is TGTGCCAGCAGCCAGTGGCTAGCGGGGGACACAGATACGCAGTATTTT. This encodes CASSQWLAGDTDTQYF.

The chain's CDR3 is CSATGSADTQYF. The CDR3 region has the DNA TGCAGTGCTACGGGGAGCGCAGATACGCAGTATTTT. The chain is built from TRBV20-1 and TRBJ2-3, with a tentative D call TRBD2 (5 bases). Per germline, CDR1 DFQATT and CDR2 SNEGSKA (reference sequence). This CDR3 spans 12 amino acids. V lost 4 bases to trimming and J lost 4 bases, with 9 bases between them.

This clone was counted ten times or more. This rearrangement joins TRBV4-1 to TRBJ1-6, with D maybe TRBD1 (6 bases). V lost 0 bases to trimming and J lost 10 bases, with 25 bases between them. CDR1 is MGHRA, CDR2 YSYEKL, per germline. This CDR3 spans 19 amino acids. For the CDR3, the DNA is TGCGCCAGCAGCCAAGATCTTCTAGGGTGGGGGGCGAGGGGGTCACCCCTCCACTTT. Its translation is CASSQDLLGWGARGSPLHF.

The CDR3 nucleotides are TGTGCCAGCAGTTTCTTTTTTGTGGGGGGCACCGGGGAGCTGTTTTTT. Residues: CASSFFFVGGTGELFF. The rearrangement joins TRBV28 to TRBJ2-2; possible D gene TRBD2, 6 bases. CDR3 length: 16 residues. Germline V gene sequence: CDR1 MDHEN, CDR2 SYDVKM. V lost 3 bases, J lost 4 bases, and 15 bases lay in between. Filled out from reference TRBV28 and TRBJ2-2, the complete variable domain reads DVKVTQSSRYLVKRTGEKVFLECVQDMDHENMFWYRQDPGLGLRLIYFSYDVKMKEKGDIPEGYSVSREKKERFSLILESASTNQTSMYLCASSFFFVGGTGELFFGEGSRLTVL.

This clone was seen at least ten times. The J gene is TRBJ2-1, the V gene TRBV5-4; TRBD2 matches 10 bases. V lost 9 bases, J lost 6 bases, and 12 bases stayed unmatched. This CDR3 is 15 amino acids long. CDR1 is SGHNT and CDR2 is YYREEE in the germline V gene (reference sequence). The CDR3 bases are TGTGCCATTGAGCGTCTGAGCGGGGGGGCCAATGAGCAGTTCTTC. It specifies CAIERLSGGANEQFF.

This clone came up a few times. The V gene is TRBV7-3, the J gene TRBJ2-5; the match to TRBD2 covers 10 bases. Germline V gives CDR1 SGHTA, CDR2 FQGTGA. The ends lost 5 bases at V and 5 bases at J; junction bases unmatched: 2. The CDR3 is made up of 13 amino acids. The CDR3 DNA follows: TGTGCCAGCAGCCAGGGACTAGCGGAGACCCAGTACTTC. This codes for CASSQGLAETQYF.

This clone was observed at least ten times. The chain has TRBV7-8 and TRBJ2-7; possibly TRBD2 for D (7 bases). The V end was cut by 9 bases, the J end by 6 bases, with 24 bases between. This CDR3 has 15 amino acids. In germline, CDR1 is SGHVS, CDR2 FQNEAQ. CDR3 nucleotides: TGTGCCAGTCTATCGGAGGGGGGGGCGGCGTGCGAGCAGTACTTC. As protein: CASLSEGGAACEQYF.

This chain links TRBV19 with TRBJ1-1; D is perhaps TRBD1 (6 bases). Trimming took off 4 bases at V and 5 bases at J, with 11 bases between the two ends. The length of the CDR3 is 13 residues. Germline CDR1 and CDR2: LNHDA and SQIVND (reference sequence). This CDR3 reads CASSTTGRTEAFF. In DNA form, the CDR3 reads TGTGCCAGTAGTACTACAGGGAGGACTGAAGCTTTCTTT.

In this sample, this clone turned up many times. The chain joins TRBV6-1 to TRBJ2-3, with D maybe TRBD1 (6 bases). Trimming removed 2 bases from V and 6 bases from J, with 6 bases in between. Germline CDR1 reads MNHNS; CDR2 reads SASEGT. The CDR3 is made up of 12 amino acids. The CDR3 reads CASSETGDTQYF. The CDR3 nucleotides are TGTGCCAGCAGTGAAACAGGGGATACGCAGTATTTT.

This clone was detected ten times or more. This CDR3 is CARGYFSTDTQYF. The CDR3, as DNA: TGTGCCAGGGGATATTTTAGCACAGATACGCAGTATTTT. This chain joins TRBV2 and TRBJ2-3; D is undetermined. This CDR3 has 13 residues. The ends were cut back, 9 bases at V and 0 bases at J, with 10 bases in the middle. The V gene's germline CDR1 is SNHLY and CDR2 FYNNEI. Complete variable domain (other parts from reference TRBV2 and TRBJ2-3): EPEVTQTPSHQVTQMGQEVILRCVPISNHLYFYWYRQILGQKVEFLVSFYNNEISEKSEIFDDQFSVERPDGSNFTLKIRSTKLEDSAMYFCARGYFSTDTQYFGPGTRLTVL.

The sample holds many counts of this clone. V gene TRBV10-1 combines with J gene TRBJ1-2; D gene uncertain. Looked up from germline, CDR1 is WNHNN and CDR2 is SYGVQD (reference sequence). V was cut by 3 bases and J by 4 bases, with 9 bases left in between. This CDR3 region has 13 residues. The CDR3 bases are TGCGCCAGCAGTGAAAGGAGGACCTATGGCTACACCTTC. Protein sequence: CASSERRTYGYTF.

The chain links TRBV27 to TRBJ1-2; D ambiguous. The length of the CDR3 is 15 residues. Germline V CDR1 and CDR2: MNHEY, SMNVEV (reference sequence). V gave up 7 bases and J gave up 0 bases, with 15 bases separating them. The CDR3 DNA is TGTGCCAGCAATTATGGAGGTACGGCTAACTATGGCTACACCTTC. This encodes CASNYGGTANYGYTF.

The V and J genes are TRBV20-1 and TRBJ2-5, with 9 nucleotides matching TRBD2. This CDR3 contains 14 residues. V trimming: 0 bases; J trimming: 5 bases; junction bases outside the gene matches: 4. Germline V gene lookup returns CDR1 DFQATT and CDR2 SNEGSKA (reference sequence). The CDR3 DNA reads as TGCAGTGCTAGAGATTGGACTAGCGTCGAGACCCAGTACTTC. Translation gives CSARDWTSVETQYF.

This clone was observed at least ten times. In nucleotides, the CDR3 is TGTGCCAGCAGTGAAAATACCCGGAACGAGCAGTACTTC. This encodes CASSENTRNEQYF. J is TRBJ2-7 and V is TRBV2; D gene unclear. Germline CDR1 reads SNHLY; CDR2 reads FYNNEI. V lost 2 bases and J 5 bases, leaving 10 bases between the germline ends. This CDR3 comprises 13 residues.

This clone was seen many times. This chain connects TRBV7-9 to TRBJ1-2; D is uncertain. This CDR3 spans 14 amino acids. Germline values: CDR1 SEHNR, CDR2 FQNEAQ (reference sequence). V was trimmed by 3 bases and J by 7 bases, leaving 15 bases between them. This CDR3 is CASSFRERGIGYTF. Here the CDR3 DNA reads TGTGCCAGCAGCTTCAGAGAAAGAGGGATTGGCTACACCTTC.